This TCR beta chain was retrieved from a study of early T cells in non-severe SARS-CoV-2 infection. Study-wide context: Unpaired chains resulted from sequencing bulk RNA of unsorted whole blood. Study-wide results and limits: The study's VDJdb matching favored anti-spike CD8 responses and missed private and CD4 specificities.

Each single cDNA molecule received a unique molecular identifier. TCRdb redid the calling of the 5' RACE reads with MiXCR, one entry per CDR3 protein. This sample has more than 80,000 distinct CDR3 sequences, with roughly 14% found just once. For this clonotype: Antigen: not known.

Germline CDR1 MNHEY, CDR2 SVGAGI. The V end was cut by 5 bases, the J end by 4 bases, with 14 bases between. This CDR3 has 14 amino acids. What was sequenced was whole blood. The V call is TRBV6-5, the J call TRBJ1-2; D unclear. The sequence was obtained from an adult who was a healthcare worker with PCR-confirmed SARS-CoV-2 infection or an uninfected control (not recorded which). The CDR3 protein is CASSPIGSSYGYTF. DNA of the CDR3: TGTGCCAGCAGTCCGATCGGGAGTAGCTATGGCTACACCTTC.